This TCR beta chain is drawn from a study of shared clonotypes between healthy human individuals. Assay: immunoSEQ multiplex PCR; the TCRdb copy retains only in-frame clones and omits some. Of hundreds of thousands of clones in the sample, roughly three quarters are singletons; the top ten hold over 10%. The junction had 4 bases not matched to a gene; V was cut back by 3 bases and J by 4 bases. This CDR3 contains 14 residues. Germline CDR1 SGHNT, CDR2 YYREEE (reference sequence). J is TRBJ2-7 and V is TRBV5-4; 10 bases are a match to TRBD2. This TCR derives from a woman in her forties in good health. Some clones in this sample may be carry-over from other donors' samples. Sequencing input: PBMCs. CDR3 sequence: CASSSSGSPYEQYF. The CDR3 nucleotides read TGTGCCAGCAGCTCTAGCGGGAGTCCATACGAGCAGTACTTC.